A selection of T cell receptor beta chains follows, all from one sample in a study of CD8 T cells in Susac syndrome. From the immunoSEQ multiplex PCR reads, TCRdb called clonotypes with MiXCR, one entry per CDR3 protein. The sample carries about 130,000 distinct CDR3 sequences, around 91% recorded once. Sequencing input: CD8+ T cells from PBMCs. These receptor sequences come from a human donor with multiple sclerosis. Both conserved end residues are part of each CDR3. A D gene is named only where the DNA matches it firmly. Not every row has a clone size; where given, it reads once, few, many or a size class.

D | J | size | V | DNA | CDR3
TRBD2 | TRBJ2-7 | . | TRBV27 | TGTGCCAGCAGTGACCGGGGACTAGCGGATTACTACGAGCAGTACTTC | CASSDRGLADYYEQYF
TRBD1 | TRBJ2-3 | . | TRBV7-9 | TGTGCCAGCAGCTTAAACAGGGGGGAAGATACGCAGTATTTT | CASSLNRGEDTQYF
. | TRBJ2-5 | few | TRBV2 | TGTGCCAGCAGGGGGAGAGAGGGGGAGACCCAGTACTTC | CASRGREGETQYF
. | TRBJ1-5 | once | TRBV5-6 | TGTGCCAGCAGCTTGATGGCAGCAGAGGCGAATCAGCCCCAGCATTTT | CASSLMAAEANQPQHF
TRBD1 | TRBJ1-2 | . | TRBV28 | TGTGCCAGCAGAGTCCGGGACAGATTCTATGGCTACACCTTC | CASRVRDRFYGYTF
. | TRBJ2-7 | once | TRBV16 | TGTGCCAGCAGCCAAAGCCAGGGATTGTACGAGCAGTACTTC | CASSQSQGLYEQYF
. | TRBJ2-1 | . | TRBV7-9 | TGTGCCAGCAGCTTAGATACAGACTACTTCCGCTCCTACAATGAGCAGTTCTTC | CASSLDTDYFRSYNEQFF
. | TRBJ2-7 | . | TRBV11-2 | TGTGCCAGCAGCGATGGGGACTACGAGCAGTACTTC | CASSDGDYEQYF
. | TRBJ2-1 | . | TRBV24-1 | TGTGCCACCAGTGAAACGGGCGGCCCAAATGAGCAGTTCTTC | CATSETGGPNEQFF
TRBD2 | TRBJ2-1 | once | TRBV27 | TGTGCCAGCAGTCCCACTCCTAGGGGCGGGAGGCGAAATGAGCAGTTCTTC | CASSPTPRGGRRNEQFF
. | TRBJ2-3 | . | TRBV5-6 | TGTGCCAGCAGCTTGCCCCGACCAACCAGCACAGATACGCAGTATTTT | CASSLPRPTSTDTQYF
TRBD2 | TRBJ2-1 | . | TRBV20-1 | TGCAGTGCCCAACCTAGGGCGGGAGTTTACAATGAGCAGTTCTTC | CSAQPRAGVYNEQFF
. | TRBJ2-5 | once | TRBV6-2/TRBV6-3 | TGTGCCAGCAGTTATCTTGGGTCTGGTGGGGAGACCCAGTACTTC | CASSYLGSGGETQYF
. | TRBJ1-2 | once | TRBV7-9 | TGTGCCAGCAGCTTCCCCAGGGATATTCACTATGGCTACACCTTC | CASSFPRDIHYGYTF
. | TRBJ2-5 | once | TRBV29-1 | TGCAGCGTTGCCTGGCCGGGACATCAACAGACCCAGTACTTC | CSVAWPGHQQTQYF
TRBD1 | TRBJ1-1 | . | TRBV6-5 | TGTGCCAGCAGCCTGAGGACAGGGGCCACTGAAGCTTTCTTT | CASSLRTGATEAFF
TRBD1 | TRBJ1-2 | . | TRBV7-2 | TGTGCCAGCAGCTTAGGCCCGGGACAGGGAACAACACAAATCTATGGCTACACCTTC | CASSLGPGQGTTQIYGYTF
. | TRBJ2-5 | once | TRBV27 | TGTGCCAGCAGTCCGCCGACCCAAGAGACCCAGTACTTC | CASSPPTQETQYF
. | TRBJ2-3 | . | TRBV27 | TGTGCCAGCAGTTTGTGGAGTTCCGGAATAAGCACAGATACGCAGTATTTT | CASSLWSSGISTDTQYF
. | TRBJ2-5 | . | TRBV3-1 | TGTGCCAGCAGCCAAGTAACAACAGGGCAAACTCAAGAGACCCAGTACTTC | CASSQVTTGQTQETQYF
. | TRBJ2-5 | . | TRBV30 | TGTGCCTGGAGTGTAGATCCAGAGACCCAGTACTTC | CAWSVDPETQYF
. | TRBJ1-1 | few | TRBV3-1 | TGTGCCAGCAGCTCAGAAGGACAGAACACTGAAGCTTTCTTT | CASSSEGQNTEAFF
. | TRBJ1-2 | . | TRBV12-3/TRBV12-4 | TGTGCCAGCAATTACGGGGTGCAAAAGAACGGCTACACCTTC | CASNYGVQKNGYTF
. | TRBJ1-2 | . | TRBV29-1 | TGCAGCGTTCCACCGTTAAGGAACTATGGCTACACCTTC | CSVPPLRNYGYTF
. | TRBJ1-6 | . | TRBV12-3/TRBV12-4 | TGTGCCAGCAGGCCCGGGAGGGACCATTCACCCCTCCACTTT | CASRPGRDHSPLHF
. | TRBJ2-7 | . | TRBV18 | TGTGCCAGCTCACTACGGACGGTCAGCTCCTACGAGCAGTACTTC | CASSLRTVSSYEQYF
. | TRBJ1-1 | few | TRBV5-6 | TGTGCCAGCAGCTTGTTCGGCACTGAAGCTTTCTTT | CASSLFGTEAFF
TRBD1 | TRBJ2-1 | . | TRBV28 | TGTGCCAGCAGTAGGGGACAGCTCAATGAGCAGTTCTTC | CASSRGQLNEQFF
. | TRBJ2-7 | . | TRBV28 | TGTGCCAGCTCCGGGACAACGGGTTACGAGCAGTACTTC | CASSGTTGYEQYF
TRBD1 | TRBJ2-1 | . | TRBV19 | TGTGCCAGTACCCGGACAGGTTGGAATGAGCAGTTCTTC | CASTRTGWNEQFF
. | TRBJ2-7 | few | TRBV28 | TGTGCCAGCAAGAGTTCCTACGAGCAGTACTTC | CASKSSYEQYF
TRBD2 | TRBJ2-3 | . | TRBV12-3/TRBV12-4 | TGTGCCAGCAGCTCCGGACTAGCGGGAGGGCCAGTAGATACGCAGTATTTT | CASSSGLAGGPVDTQYF
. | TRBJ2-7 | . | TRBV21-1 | TGTGCCGGCGAGCGGATTCCCTCCTACGAGCAGTACTTC | CAGERIPSYEQYF
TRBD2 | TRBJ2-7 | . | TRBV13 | TGTGCCAGCAGCCCCCGGACTAGCGGGAGGGCAGGGCAGTACTTC | CASSPRTSGRAGQYF
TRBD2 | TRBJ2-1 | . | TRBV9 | TGTGCCAGCAGCCCTCTCCCCGGGAGGGGTGGCAATGAGCAGTTCTTC | CASSPLPGRGGNEQFF
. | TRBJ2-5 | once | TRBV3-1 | TGTGCCAGCAGCCAGAGAGGGACCCAGTACTTC | CASSQRGTQYF
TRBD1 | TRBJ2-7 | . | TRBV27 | TGTGCCAGCAGTTTAATAGACAGGGGGTACGAGCAGTACTTC | CASSLIDRGYEQYF
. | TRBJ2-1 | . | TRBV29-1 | TGCAGCGGGGGGACTGCCAATGAGCAGTTCTTC | CSGGTANEQFF
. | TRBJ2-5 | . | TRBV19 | TGTGCCAGTAGTATACTCGAGGGCCTCGAAGAGACCCAGTACTTC | CASSILEGLEETQYF
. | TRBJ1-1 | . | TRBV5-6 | TGTGCCAGCAGTAGAAGCCCGAACATTGAAGCTTTCTTT | CASSRSPNIEAFF
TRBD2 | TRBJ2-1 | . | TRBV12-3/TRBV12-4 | TGTGCCAGCAGTTTTGGACTAGCGGTAACCAATGAGCAGTTCTTC | CASSFGLAVTNEQFF
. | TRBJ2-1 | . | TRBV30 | TGTGCCTGGAGTGTGAAGCGGATCTACAATGAGCAGTTCTTC | CAWSVKRIYNEQFF
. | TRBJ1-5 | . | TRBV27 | TGTGCCGCAGGGCGGGCTAGCAATCAGCCCCAGCATTTT | CAAGRASNQPQHF
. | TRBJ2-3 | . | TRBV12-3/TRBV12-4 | TGTGCCAGCAGTTTCGATGCGCATACGCAGTATTTT | CASSFDAHTQYF
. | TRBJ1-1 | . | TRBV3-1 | TGTGCCAGCAGCCAAGATCTAGGGGGATACACTGAAGCTTTCTTT | CASSQDLGGYTEAFF